This TCR beta chain was found in a study of OX40 agonist ivuxolimab in advanced cancers. Study at large: Melanoma, hepatocellular carcinoma, head and neck or renal cell cancer occurred in dose-escalation patients.

Unmatched junction bases numbered 12, after V lost 5 bases and J lost 2 bases. The CDR3 covers 17 residues. In germline, CDR1 is SGHNT, CDR2 YENEEA. Repertoires were generated with immunoSEQ multiplex PCR, while TCRdb's copy carries only in-frame clones and drops some. The top ten hold 2.5% to 3% of the sample, which has about 41,000 clones, just under 85% seen once. The sequence derives from an adult with an advanced solid tumor such as melanoma, head and neck, liver or kidney cancer. The rearrangement uses TRBV11-3 and TRBJ2-5; 9 positions match TRBD2. The source material was CD4+ or CD8+ T cells sorted from blood, sampled in a trial of the OX40 agonist ivuxolimab. The CDR3 loop is CASSPGRSSGGQETQYF. The CDR3 DNA reads as TGTGCCAGCAGCCCAGGCCGGAGTAGCGGGGGTCAAGAGACCCAGTACTTC.